This TCR beta chain was observed in a study of T cell repertoires in cytomegalovirus infection. As for the study in general: Evidence of both CMV infection and a matching HLA type came from public TCR beta signatures.

TCRdb ran MiXCR on the reads and lists one entry per CDR3 protein. The table shows hundreds of thousands of distinct CDR3 sequences, with 15% to 20% occurring only once. Germline V gives CDR1 DFQATT, CDR2 SNEGSKA (reference sequence). This CDR3 region has 14 residues. V was pared by 4 bases and J by 5 bases, with 7 bases of the junction left unmatched. The clonotype originates from a human donor in good health (CMV status not recorded). Some clones in this sample may be carry-over from other donors' samples. The sample consisted of PBMCs. This sequence joins TRBV20-1 and TRBJ2-2, with 7 bases identical to TRBD2. This CDR3 is CSATSGDLTGELFF. CDR3 coding DNA: TGCAGTGCTACCAGCGGGGACCTTACCGGGGAGCTGTTTTTT.